This TCR beta chain was sequenced for a study of CD4 T cells in relation to SARS-CoV-2 and coronaviruses. Trimming at V came to 5 bases and at J to 6 bases, leaving 1 base not matched to a gene. There are 13 residues in the CDR3. Germline assignment: CDR1 MNHEY and CDR2 SMNVEV (reference sequence). The sample holds a few counts of this clone. The antigen is unknown. Sequenced by immunoSEQ multiplex PCR; TCRdb stores in-frame clones only, minus some. In the table there are some 45,000 clones, roughly 82% of which are singletons. The clonotype comes from an adult with COVID-19. The V gene is TRBV27, the J gene TRBJ1-6, with 7 nucleotides matching TRBD1. Sequencing was done on a sample of naive CD4+ T cells from PBMCs, cultured in vitro. The sample's subset: naive CD4+ T cells isolated by negative enrichment. CDR3 sequence: CASSGQANSPLHF. CDR3 bases: TGTGCCAGCAGTGGACAGGCTAATTCACCCCTCCACTTT.